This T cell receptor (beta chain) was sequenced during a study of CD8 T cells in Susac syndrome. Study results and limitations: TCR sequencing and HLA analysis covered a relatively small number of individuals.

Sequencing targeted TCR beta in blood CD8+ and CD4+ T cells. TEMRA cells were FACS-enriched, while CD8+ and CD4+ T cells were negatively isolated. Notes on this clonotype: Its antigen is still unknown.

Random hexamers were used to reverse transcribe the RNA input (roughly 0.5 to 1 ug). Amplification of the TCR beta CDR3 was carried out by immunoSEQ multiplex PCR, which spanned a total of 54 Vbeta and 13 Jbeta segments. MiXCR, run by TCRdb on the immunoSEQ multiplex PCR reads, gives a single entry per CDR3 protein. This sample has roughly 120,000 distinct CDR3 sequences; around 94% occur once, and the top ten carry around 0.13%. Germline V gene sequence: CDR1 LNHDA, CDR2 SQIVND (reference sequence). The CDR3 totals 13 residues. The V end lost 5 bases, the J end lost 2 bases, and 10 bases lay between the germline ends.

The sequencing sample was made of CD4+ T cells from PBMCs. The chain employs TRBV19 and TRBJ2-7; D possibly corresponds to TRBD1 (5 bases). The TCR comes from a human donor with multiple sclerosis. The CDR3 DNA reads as TGTGCCAGTAGTGCGACAGCGACCTACGAGCAGTACTTC. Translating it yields CASSATATYEQYF.